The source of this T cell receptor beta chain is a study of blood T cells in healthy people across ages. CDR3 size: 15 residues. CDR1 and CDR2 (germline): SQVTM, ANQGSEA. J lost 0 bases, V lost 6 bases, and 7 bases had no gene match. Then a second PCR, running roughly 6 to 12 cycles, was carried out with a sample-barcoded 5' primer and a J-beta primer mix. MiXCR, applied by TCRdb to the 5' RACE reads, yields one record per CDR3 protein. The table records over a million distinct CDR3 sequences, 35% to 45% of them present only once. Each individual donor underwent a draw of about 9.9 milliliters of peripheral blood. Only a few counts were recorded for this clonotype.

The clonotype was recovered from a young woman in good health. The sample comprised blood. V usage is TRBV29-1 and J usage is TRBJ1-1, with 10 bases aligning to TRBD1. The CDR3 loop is CSVVGTGAMNTEAFF. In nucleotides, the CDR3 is TGCAGCGTAGTAGGGACAGGGGCGATGAACACTGAAGCTTTCTTT.